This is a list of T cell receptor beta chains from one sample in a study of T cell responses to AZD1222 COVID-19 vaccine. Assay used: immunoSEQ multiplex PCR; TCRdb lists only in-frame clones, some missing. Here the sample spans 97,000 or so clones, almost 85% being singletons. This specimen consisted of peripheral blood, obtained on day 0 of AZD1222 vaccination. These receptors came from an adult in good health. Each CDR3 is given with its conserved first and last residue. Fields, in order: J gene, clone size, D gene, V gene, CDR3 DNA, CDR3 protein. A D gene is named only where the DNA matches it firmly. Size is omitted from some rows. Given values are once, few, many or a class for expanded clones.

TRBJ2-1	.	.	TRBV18	TGTGCCAGCTTGCGGGACAACCTTTCCAATGAGCAGTTCTTC	CASLRDNLSNEQFF
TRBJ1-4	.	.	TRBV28	TGTGCCAGCAGTTTAGGCAATGAAAAACTGTTTTTT	CASSLGNEKLFF
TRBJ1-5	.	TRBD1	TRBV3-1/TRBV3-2	TGTGCCAGCAGCCCGGGACAGGGGGAATCTCAGCCCCAGCATTTT	CASSPGQGESQPQHF
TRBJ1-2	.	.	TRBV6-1	TGTGCCAGCAGTGAAATGTTAAACTATGGCTACACCTTC	CASSEMLNYGYTF
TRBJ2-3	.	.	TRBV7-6	TGTGCCAGCAGCTTAGAAGGGTCGCGGCAGTTCAGGGATACGCAGTATTTT	CASSLEGSRQFRDTQYF
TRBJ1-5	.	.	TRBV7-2	TGTGCCAGCAGCTTACTAGGGGGAAATCAGCCCCAGCATTTT	CASSLLGGNQPQHF
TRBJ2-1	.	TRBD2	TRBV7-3	TGTGCCAGCAGCTCCTGGACTAGCGAAAACAATGAGCAGTTCTTC	CASSSWTSENNEQFF
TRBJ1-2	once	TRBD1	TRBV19	TGTGCCAGCCAGGTTGGGGACAGCAGGGGCTACACCTTC	CASQVGDSRGYTF
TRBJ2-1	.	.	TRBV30	TGTGCCTGGAGGGCCGCCTCAGTAGGTGAGCAGTTCTTC	CAWRAASVGEQFF
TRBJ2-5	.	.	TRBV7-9	TGTGCCAGCAGCCCCAATAGTGACCCTGAGATGCACTTC	CASSPNSDPEMHF
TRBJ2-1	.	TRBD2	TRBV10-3	TGTGCCATCAGTGTTAGCGGGAGGACTTACAATGAGCAGTTCTTC	CAISVSGRTYNEQFF
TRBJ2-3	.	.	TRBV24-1	TGTGCCACCAGTGGGTTAGGGGGCACAGATACGCAGTATTTT	CATSGLGGTDTQYF
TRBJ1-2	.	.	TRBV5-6	TGTGCCAGCAGCTCTACGACGGTATATGGCTACACCTTC	CASSSTTVYGYTF
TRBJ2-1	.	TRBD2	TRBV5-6	TGTGCCAGCAGCTTGTCGGGAGGGATAGGGGATGAGCAGTTCTTC	CASSLSGGIGDEQFF
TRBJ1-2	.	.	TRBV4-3	TGCGCCAGCAGCCAAGATTTACAGAACCCTAACTATGGCTACACCTTC	CASSQDLQNPNYGYTF
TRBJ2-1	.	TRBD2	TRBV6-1	TGTGCCAGCAGTCGCGAGACTAGCGGGGACAATGAGCAGTTCTTC	CASSRETSGDNEQFF
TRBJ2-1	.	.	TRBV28	TGTGCCAGCAGTCCCCCTGAGCGAGCGAGGGGTGATGAGCAGTTCTTC	CASSPPERARGDEQFF
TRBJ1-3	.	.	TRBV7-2	TGTGCCAGCAGCCCCCTCGTAAGCTCTGGAAACACCATATATTTT	CASSPLVSSGNTIYF